A selection of T cell receptor beta chains follows, all from one sample in a study of cytomegalovirus exposure and HLA in healthy donors. This table comes from immunoSEQ multiplex PCR, and its TCRdb copy is limited to in-frame clones, with some not included. The table records about 130,000 clones, approximately 61% of them present only once. Sequencing input: PBMCs. The receptors shown here come from a human donor in good health. Each CDR3 is given with its conserved first and last residue. The order of the fields is V gene, J gene, CDR3 protein.

v_gene: TRBV4-1
j_gene: TRBJ2-3
CDR3aa: CASSQAPTVRGGHTDTQYF

v_gene: TRBV5-1
j_gene: TRBJ2-1
CDR3aa: CASSLVPVADNEQFF

v_gene: TRBV7-9
j_gene: TRBJ1-2
CDR3aa: CVSSTQGQVSYGYTF

v_gene: TRBV2
j_gene: TRBJ2-5
CDR3aa: CASTSGGSRMAQYF

v_gene: TRBV28
j_gene: TRBJ2-1
CDR3aa: CASSFARDDEQFF

v_gene: TRBV7-3
j_gene: TRBJ2-1
CDR3aa: CASSLNSGRGGEQFF

v_gene: TRBV18
j_gene: TRBJ1-2
CDR3aa: CASSPRNPGDGYTF

v_gene: TRBV29-1
j_gene: TRBJ2-1
CDR3aa: CSVEDQSTSGNGFF

v_gene: TRBV9
j_gene: TRBJ2-3
CDR3aa: CASSVVGGRDTQYF

v_gene: TRBV27
j_gene: TRBJ2-7
CDR3aa: CASRIGPSGSYEQYF

v_gene: TRBV11-3
j_gene: TRBJ1-1
CDR3aa: CASKQRNTEAFF

v_gene: TRBV6-5
j_gene: TRBJ2-7
CDR3aa: CASSYSPGAYEQYF

v_gene: TRBV6-5
j_gene: TRBJ2-2
CDR3aa: CASSYSRGSTGELFF

v_gene: TRBV18
j_gene: TRBJ2-5
CDR3aa: CASTSGSGQETQYF

v_gene: TRBV9
j_gene: TRBJ2-4
CDR3aa: CASSPPLDRYEAKNIQYF

v_gene: TRBV5-1
j_gene: TRBJ2-7
CDR3aa: CASSSTGSAYEQYF

v_gene: TRBV23-1
j_gene: TRBJ2-5
CDR3aa: CASSQSAPYREGPRGAQYF

v_gene: TRBV19
j_gene: TRBJ1-5
CDR3aa: CASSIYQNSGNQPQHF

v_gene: TRBV6-5
j_gene: TRBJ1-2
CDR3aa: CASSYSRQGDGYTF

v_gene: TRBV10-3
j_gene: TRBJ2-6
CDR3aa: CAISDIAGAGANVLTF

v_gene: TRBV6-1
j_gene: TRBJ1-5
CDR3aa: CASIPGQNQPQHF

v_gene: TRBV5-4
j_gene: TRBJ2-7
CDR3aa: CASSLGGDYEQYF

v_gene: TRBV2
j_gene: TRBJ2-7
CDR3aa: CASTWGGEQYF

v_gene: TRBV19
j_gene: TRBJ2-2
CDR3aa: CASRTNGLAGFTGELFF

v_gene: TRBV11-2
j_gene: TRBJ1-5
CDR3aa: CASSSGQFNQPQHF

v_gene: TRBV10-1
j_gene: TRBJ2-1
CDR3aa: CASSLGTSGTLAEQFF

v_gene: TRBV5-1
j_gene: TRBJ1-2
CDR3aa: CASSLSTGANYGYTF

v_gene: TRBV7-3
j_gene: TRBJ2-1
CDR3aa: CASSAPGTQIQFF

v_gene: TRBV5-4
j_gene: TRBJ2-3
CDR3aa: CASSLDRGRGRDTQYF

v_gene: TRBV15
j_gene: TRBJ1-2
CDR3aa: CATSSLRTGIYGYTF

v_gene: TRBV28
j_gene: TRBJ2-6
CDR3aa: CASSPPGSGANVLTF

v_gene: TRBV5-1
j_gene: TRBJ2-5
CDR3aa: CASSLGSGVPGETQYF

v_gene: TRBV7-6
j_gene: TRBJ2-3
CDR3aa: CASSLWTGGSTDTQYF

v_gene: TRBV29-1
j_gene: TRBJ2-6
CDR3aa: CSVELGSGANVLTF

v_gene: TRBV5-8
j_gene: TRBJ2-7
CDR3aa: CASSRWASSYEQYF

v_gene: TRBV7-3
j_gene: TRBJ2-7
CDR3aa: CASSLTPQEFYEQYF

v_gene: TRBV7-3
j_gene: TRBJ2-7
CDR3aa: CASSPAGSYEQYF

v_gene: TRBV18
j_gene: TRBJ2-3
CDR3aa: CASSPSSVPSTDTQYF

v_gene: TRBV10-3
j_gene: TRBJ1-2
CDR3aa: CAISSTGDGYTF

v_gene: TRBV18
j_gene: TRBJ2-1
CDR3aa: CASSLYRGDNEQFF

v_gene: TRBV5-4
j_gene: TRBJ2-7
CDR3aa: CASSIQTRLSGLKQYF

v_gene: TRBV25-1
j_gene: TRBJ2-7
CDR3aa: CASSESHSQQYF

v_gene: TRBV7-9
j_gene: TRBJ2-3
CDR3aa: CASSLLARVPDTQYF

v_gene: TRBV27
j_gene: TRBJ2-7
CDR3aa: CASSLLLAGGPHEQYF

v_gene: TRBV7-3
j_gene: TRBJ2-1
CDR3aa: CASSDGTEQFF

v_gene: TRBV19
j_gene: TRBJ2-7
CDR3aa: CASSIAFGQGSYEQYF